The subject of this entry is one TCR beta chain. Its antigen remains unidentified. The entry originates in a study of Tregs in tolerant kidney transplant recipients. Generated by immunoSEQ multiplex PCR, the TCRdb table keeps only in-frame clones and is missing some. Altogether 9,000 to 13,000 clones are present, around nine tenths being singletons, with the ten largest covering over 5.5%. The CDR3 is 18 amino acids. This TCR was sampled from a human patient who received a combined kidney and bone marrow transplant. This chain links TRBV12-2 with TRBJ2-3; the table's D call TRBD2 went unverified against the DNA. TRBV12-2 counts as a pseudogene. This specimen consisted of Tregs from blood cultured with allogeneic cells, obtained before the transplant. This CDR3 is CASRLGKGLAVTGDTQYF. The CDR3, as DNA: TGTGCAAGTCGCTTAGGAAAGGGACTAGCGGTCACTGGGGATACGCAGTATTTT.